The present TCR beta chain was sequenced within a study of cytomegalovirus exposure and HLA in healthy donors (dated by TCRdb to about 2017). At the level of the whole study: According to an earlier analysis of a few hundred of the donors, about 179 million T cells yielded some 120 million unique TCR beta sequences and 276 Gb of sequence data. Roughly 300 gigabases of sequencing data and 78 million or so unique TCR sequences were included in an early release covering 550 to 800 HLA-typed donors. The T cell repertoires of under 700 subjects were profiled by immunosequencing and related to cytomegalovirus serostatus. The genetic ancestry cluster associated with self-reported Caucasian donors included around four fifths of the 350 to 500 genotyped donors. Donor age, sex, ethnicity and CMV serostatus were compiled alongside the repertoire data. Rather than drawing on any new phenotypic data, the later analysis identified candidate immune exposures from TCR beta sequences and the way those sequences occurred across donors. In an earlier analysis of about 590 of the donors, high-throughput TCR beta sequencing was used to judge whether each TCR beta V gene segment behaved as functional or pseudogenic. The study aimed to test whether cataloging public T cell receptors could reveal signatures of past pathogen exposure. Class I and class II HLA loci were covered by the typing at four-digit resolution. A later analysis re-examined previously published TCR beta repertoires from more than 650 donors and added high-resolution HLA genotyping to investigate patterns of TCR occurrence. A few DR-DQ haplotypes were handled as single units for association and clustering because linkage in the cohort was strong. Every discovery cohort repertoire had been produced on one sequencing platform. To predict cytomegalovirus infection status, the study combined high-throughput TCR immunosequencing, statistical association of individual TCRs with disease status, and machine learning. A later genetic analysis took genome-wide SNP genotypes for about 65% of the roughly 670 donors and used that subset as a discovery cohort. A separate validation cohort of about 110 different subjects was used in addition to the roughly 720-subject first cohort. Among roughly 400 genotyped donors of the cohort, an average of around 240,000 unique TCR beta nucleotide sequences were sequenced per donor, roughly 20% of them non-productive. Typing coverage differed by locus: A, B, C, DRB1 and DQB1 were typed in roughly 620-630 donors, DQA1 in 500 to 550, DPA1 in 600 to 610, and DPB1 in 450 to 490.

CDR1 and CDR2, looked up from the germline V gene (reference sequence), are SGHKS and YYEKEE. Ends trimmed: V by 0 bases, J by 3 bases; bases unmatched to a gene: 6. Taken from cysteine to phenylalanine, the CDR3 has 15 residues. Solely the CDR3 DNA is kept, with 45 bases framed from the first base. The receptor library was made with the immunoSEQ multiplex PCR assay. A mixture of 60 forward primers for TCR Vbeta segments and 13 reverse primers for TCR Jbeta segments was used in the multiplex PCR. The CDR3 region of rearranged TCR beta genes was amplified from genomic DNA with a multiplex PCR assay. The amplified TCR beta libraries were sequenced on the Illumina HiSeq System as 87-base-pair reads. Regarding the original processing steps: In a later analysis, about 80 million unique TCR beta chains were counted across the approximately 620 repertoires, and roughly 11 million of these chains were shared by at least two donors. Raw reads were error-corrected and collapsed into unique sequences with a nearest-neighbor algorithm that merged closely related sequences to remove PCR and sequencing errors. To assign V, D and J gene segments, CDR3 sequences were aligned to IMGT reference sequences. Each retained sequence needed at least a six-nucleotide match to both a V gene segment and a J gene segment. Rearrangements were classified as productive when the CDR3 lacked stop codons and remained in frame with V and J, and all other rearrangements were classified as non-productive. Following IMGT convention, CDR3 was defined as the stretch from the second conserved V-encoded cysteine to the conserved J-encoded phenylalanine. In an earlier analysis of around 540 of the donors, sequences lacking an unambiguous match to a single V gene segment were excluded. In an earlier analysis of 587 of the donors, V segments were called functional above 56.7% productive rearrangements and were called segregating when the between-donor standard deviation exceeded 5%. A statistical classification framework was built for diagnosing cytomegalovirus status from the catalog of TCR beta chain sequences. In a later analysis, TCR nucleotide sequences were compared against IMGT/GENE-DB human TR gene sequences so that V and J genes could be assigned. In a later analysis, CDR3 sequences and most-parsimonious VDJ recombination scenarios were assigned using the TCRdist pipeline. In a later analysis, each TCR beta chain was defined by its CDR3 amino acid sequence together with its V-gene family, and reads without a unique V-gene family were excluded. In a later analysis, approximately 640 highly shared, low-generation-probability nucleotide sequences were removed to address suspected cross-contamination and a sequencing artifact. In a later analysis, a clonal expansion index was calculated for each public chain from normalized within-repertoire ranks of inferred template counts. In a later analysis, generation probabilities were computed using a VDJ recombination model fitted to out-of-frame rearrangements, and the results were checked against IGoR. In a later analysis, TCR-TCR, TCR-HLA and TCR-CMV co-occurrence was scored with hypergeometric tests, and a repertoire-size bias correction was applied to TCR pairs. False discovery rates were estimated in a later analysis by permuting HLA or CMV assignments 20 times. In a later analysis, co-occurring TCRs were grouped with DBSCAN, and TCRdist sequence similarity was added when clustering was performed within HLA-allele-positive subsets. Repertoires with fewer than 30,000 or more than 120,000 public chains, plus five repertoires with anomalous nucleotide sharing, were excluded from co-occurrence clustering. TCRdb took over this immuneACCESS table, retaining in-frame rearrangements with V and J assigned. Such tables are incomplete; in checked studies, under half of the missing clones stem from an unresolved V gene, and the remainder is unexplained. That table is the source of V, J and clone size, and D and trimming were worked out from the DNA. The sample has about 160,000 clones on record. Of the sample, over 1% falls within the top ten clones.

Results and caveats for the whole study, not just this receptor: Correlated functional status among segregating V segments might be attributable to linkage disequilibrium, but an unknown experimental factor could not be ruled out. When HLA alleles, especially DR and DQ, strongly co-occurred, attributing TCR associations to individual alleles was difficult. Sequencing depth was assumed to be roughly uniform across donors in the presence/absence analyses, though that assumption may not hold. A cluster of highly shared sequence variants was judged likely to be a technical artifact of the sequencing pipeline. Some IMGT-functional V segments, including TRBV6-2 and TRBV6-3, could not be distinguished by the 87-base-pair reads and were therefore excluded. V-gene and J-gene trimming of TCR beta chains was associated with a missense DCLRE1C variant in a later genetic analysis, and the association was replicated in an independent cohort. Most TCR sequences were seen in very few donors, while some public TCRs were found in many individuals. Immune exposure information for the cohort was limited to CMV serostatus. According to the authors, the approach could potentially be generalized to other disease states and immunological phenotypes. According to a later genetic analysis, donors in an Asian-associated ancestry cluster had fewer N-insertions in productive TCRs than the approximately 650-donor mean. In an earlier analysis of around 600 of the donors, most TCR beta V segments were observed in productive rearrangements about 87% or about 30% of the time, broadly matching IMGT annotations. According to a later analysis, most CMV-associated TCR beta chains appeared to be HLA-restricted, and the HLA associations seemed to be driven largely by CMV exposure. HLA typing was unavailable for some donors at each locus, so association tests used only the typed subset. A later analysis found that HLA-associated TCR beta chains were more clonally expanded and had lower generation probabilities than equally common non-associated chains. In a later analysis, several top co-occurrence clusters were reported to appear linked to parvovirus B19, influenza, CMV and Epstein-Barr virus. A later analysis associated approximately 17,000 TCR beta sequences with specific HLA alleles at a false discovery rate of 0.05. The cohort was sequenced for TCR beta chains only, and without alpha or paired-chain data the features that could be detected were limited. In the study, some 180 TCR beta chains were listed as associated with cytomegalovirus. According to a later analysis, TCR association rates differed among HLA loci, with DRB1 alleles showing the most associated TCRs and HLA-C alleles showing the fewest. In vitro tests confirmed that three of the cytomegalovirus-associated TCR beta chains recognize cytomegalovirus antigens. A further reported finding was that TCR beta sequences accurately predicted the HLA-A and HLA-B alleles for most subjects in the first cohort. Because counts were too low, about 17 rarely observed V segments, including chromosome 9 orphons, were excluded from the earlier analysis of several hundred of the donors. Cytomegalovirus status was reported to be diagnosed by the classifier with high specificity and sensitivity in both the original and validation cohorts.

The cohort was made up of several hundred healthy bone marrow donors. All cohort members were sampled while nominally healthy, although unrecorded immune exposures were likely present. The donor tested CMV seronegative and was one of the 352 seronegative cohort members. Each donor provided a peripheral blood sample, and peripheral blood mononuclear cells were used for TCR beta sequencing. Genomic DNA was extracted from the blood cell samples with the Qiagen DNeasy Blood Extraction Kit. Points on this clone: The clone's antigen remains unknown.

The receptor's source is a woman between 55 and 75 years old in good health and CMV-seronegative. Sample: PBMCs. The chain employs TRBV5-5 and TRBJ2-7; the junction holds 7 bases that match TRBD1. The DNA sequence is given as TGTGCCAGCAGCTTGGATTGGAGACAGGGCTACGAGCAGTACTTC. It translates to CASSLDWRQGYEQYF.